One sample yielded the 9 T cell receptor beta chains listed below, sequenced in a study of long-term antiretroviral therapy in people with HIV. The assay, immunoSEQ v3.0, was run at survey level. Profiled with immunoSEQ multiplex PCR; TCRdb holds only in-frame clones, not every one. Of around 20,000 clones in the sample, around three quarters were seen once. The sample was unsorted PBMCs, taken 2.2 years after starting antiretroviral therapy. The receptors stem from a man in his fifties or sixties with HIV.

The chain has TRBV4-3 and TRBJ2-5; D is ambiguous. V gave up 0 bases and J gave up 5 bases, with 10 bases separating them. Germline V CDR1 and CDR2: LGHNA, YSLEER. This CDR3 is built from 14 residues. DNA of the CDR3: TGCGCCAGCAGCCAAGAGGTGGCGTCCGAGACCCAGTACTTC. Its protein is CASSQEVASETQYF.

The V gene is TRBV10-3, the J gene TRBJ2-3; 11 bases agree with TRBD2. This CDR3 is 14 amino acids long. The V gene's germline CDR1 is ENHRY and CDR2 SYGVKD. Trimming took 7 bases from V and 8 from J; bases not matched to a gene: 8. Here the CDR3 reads CAIKGSGGAFTQYF. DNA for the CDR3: TGTGCCATCAAGGGTAGCGGGGGGGCTTTTACGCAGTATTTT.

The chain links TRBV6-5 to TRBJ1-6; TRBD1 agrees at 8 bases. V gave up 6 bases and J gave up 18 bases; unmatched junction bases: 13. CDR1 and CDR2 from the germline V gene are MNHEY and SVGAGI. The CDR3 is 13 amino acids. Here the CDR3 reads CASRLDRATFPHF. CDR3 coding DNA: TGTGCCAGCAGACTGGACAGGGCAACCTTTCCCCACTTT.

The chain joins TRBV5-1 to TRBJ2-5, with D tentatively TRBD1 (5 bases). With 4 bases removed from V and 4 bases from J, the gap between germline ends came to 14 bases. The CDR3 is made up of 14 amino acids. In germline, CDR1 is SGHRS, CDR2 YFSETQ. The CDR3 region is CASSPTGDGETQYF. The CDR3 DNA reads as TGCGCCAGCAGCCCAACAGGTGACGGAGAGACCCAGTACTTC. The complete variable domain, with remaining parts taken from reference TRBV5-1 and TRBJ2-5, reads KAGVTQTPRYLIKTRGQQVTLSCSPISGHRSVSWYQQTPGQGLQFLFEYFSETQRNKGNFPGRFSGRQFSNSRSEMNVSTLELGDSALYLCASSPTGDGETQYFGPGTRLLVL.

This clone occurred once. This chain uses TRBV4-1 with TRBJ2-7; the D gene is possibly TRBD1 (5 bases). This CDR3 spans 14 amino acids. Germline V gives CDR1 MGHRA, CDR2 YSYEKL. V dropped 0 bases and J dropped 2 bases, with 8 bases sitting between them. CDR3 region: CASSQDKGPYEQYF. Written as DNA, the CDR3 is TGCGCCAGCAGCCAAGATAAGGGGCCCTACGAGCAGTACTTC.

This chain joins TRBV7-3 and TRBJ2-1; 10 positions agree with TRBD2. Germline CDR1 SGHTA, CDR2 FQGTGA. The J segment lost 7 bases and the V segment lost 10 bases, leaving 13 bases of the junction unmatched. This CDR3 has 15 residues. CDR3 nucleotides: TGTGCCACTTCAAAGCGGGGGGGCCTGTCGAATGAGCAGTTCTTC. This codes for CATSKRGGLSNEQFF.

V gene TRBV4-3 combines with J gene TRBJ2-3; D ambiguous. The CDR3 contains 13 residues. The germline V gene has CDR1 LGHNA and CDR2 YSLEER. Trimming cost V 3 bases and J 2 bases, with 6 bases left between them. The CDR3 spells CASSQGITDTQYF. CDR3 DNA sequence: TGCGCCAGCAGCCAGGGGATCACAGATACGCAGTATTTT.

CDR3 nucleotides: TGTGCCAGCAGCTTGGCCGACATAGTCTACGAGCAGTACTTC. Translated: CASSLADIVYEQYF. The rearrangement joins TRBV5-5 to TRBJ2-7; no reliable D call. Germline V lookup: CDR1 SGHKS, CDR2 YYEKEE (reference sequence). V lost 0 bases, J lost 3 bases, and 10 bases lay in between. The CDR3 has 14 amino acids.

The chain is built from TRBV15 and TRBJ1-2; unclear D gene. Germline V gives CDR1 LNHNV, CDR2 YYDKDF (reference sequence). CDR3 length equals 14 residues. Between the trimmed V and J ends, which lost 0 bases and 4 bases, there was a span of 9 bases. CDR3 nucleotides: TGTGCCACCAGCAGAGATGCAGGTGGCTATGGCTACACCTTC. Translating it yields CATSRDAGGYGYTF.